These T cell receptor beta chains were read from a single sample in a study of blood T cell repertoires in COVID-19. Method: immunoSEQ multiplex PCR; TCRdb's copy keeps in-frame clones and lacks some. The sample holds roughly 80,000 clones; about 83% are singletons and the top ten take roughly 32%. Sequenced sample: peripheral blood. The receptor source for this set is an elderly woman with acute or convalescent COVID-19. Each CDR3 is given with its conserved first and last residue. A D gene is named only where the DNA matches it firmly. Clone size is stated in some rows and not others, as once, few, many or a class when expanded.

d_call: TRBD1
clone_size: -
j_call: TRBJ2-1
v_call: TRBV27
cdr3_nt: TGTGCCAGCAGTTTACAGGGGGCAGAGCAGTTCTTC
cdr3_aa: CASSLQGAEQFF

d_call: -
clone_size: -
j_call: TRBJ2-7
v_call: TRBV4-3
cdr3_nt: TGCGCCAGCAGCCGGACGGCGTTGACAGGCTCCTACGAGCAGTACTTC
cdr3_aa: CASSRTALTGSYEQYF

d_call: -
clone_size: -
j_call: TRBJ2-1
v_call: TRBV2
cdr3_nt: TGTGCCAGCAGAGAAAGTACAGGGCAGTTCTTC
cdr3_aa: CASRESTGQFF

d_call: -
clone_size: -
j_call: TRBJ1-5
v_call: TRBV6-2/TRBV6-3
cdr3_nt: TGTGCCAGCAGCCACAGGGATCAGCCCCAGCATTTT
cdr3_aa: CASSHRDQPQHF

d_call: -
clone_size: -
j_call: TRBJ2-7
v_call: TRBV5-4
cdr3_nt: TGTGCCAGCAGCTTGGTGGCGGGCCCCTCCTACGAGCAGTACTTC
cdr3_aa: CASSLVAGPSYEQYF

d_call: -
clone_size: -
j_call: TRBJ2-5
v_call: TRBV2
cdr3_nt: TGTGCCAGCAGTGTTCAGGGGTTCGAACAAGAGACCCAGTACTTC
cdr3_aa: CASSVQGFEQETQYF

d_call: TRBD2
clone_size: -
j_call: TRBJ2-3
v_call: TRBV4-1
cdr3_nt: TGCGCCAGCGGGCGGGAGGGGATCGATACGCAGTATTTT
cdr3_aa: CASGREGIDTQYF

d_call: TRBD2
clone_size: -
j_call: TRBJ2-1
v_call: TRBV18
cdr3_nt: TGTGCCAGCTCCGGCGGGCTAGCGGGATACAATGAGCAGTTCTTC
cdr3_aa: CASSGGLAGYNEQFF

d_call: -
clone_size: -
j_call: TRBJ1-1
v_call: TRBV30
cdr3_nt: TGTGCCTTCAGGGTAAACACTGAAGCTTTCTTT
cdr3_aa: CAFRVNTEAFF

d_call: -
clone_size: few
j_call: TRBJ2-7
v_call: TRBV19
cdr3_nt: TGTGCCAGTAGTGCTTCTAGCGTCTCCTACGAGCAGTACTTC
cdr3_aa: CASSASSVSYEQYF

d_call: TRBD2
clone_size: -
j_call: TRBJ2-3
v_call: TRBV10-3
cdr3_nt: TGTGCCATCAGTGAGGGGCTAGCGGCCGCAGATACGCAGTATTTT
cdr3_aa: CAISEGLAAADTQYF

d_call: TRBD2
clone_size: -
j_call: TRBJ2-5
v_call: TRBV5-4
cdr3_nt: TGTGCCAGCAGCCACGGGACTAGCGGCCAAGAGACCCAGTACTTC
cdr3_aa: CASSHGTSGQETQYF

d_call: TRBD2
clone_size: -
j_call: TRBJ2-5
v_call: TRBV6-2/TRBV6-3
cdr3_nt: TGTGCCAGCAGTTACCGGGGGGATCAAGAGACCCAGTACTTC
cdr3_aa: CASSYRGDQETQYF